Below are 8 T cell receptor beta chains sequenced from a single sample in a study of cytomegalovirus exposure and HLA in healthy donors. Assay used: immunoSEQ multiplex PCR; TCRdb lists only in-frame clones, some missing. The profile shows about 260,000 clones, less than 95% of them singletons. What was sequenced was PBMCs. The receptors were sampled from a woman aged 30 to 39 in good health and CMV-seronegative.

The chain uses TRBV6-5 and TRBJ2-7; unclear D gene. Germline V CDR1 and CDR2: MNHEY, SVGAGI. The CDR3 totals 12 residues. The V end was cut by 0 bases, the J end by 2 bases, with 2 bases between. The CDR3 DNA sequence: TGTGCCAGCAGTTACTCTACCTACGAGCAGTACTTC. Amino acid sequence: CASSYSTYEQYF.

The genes are TRBV4-1 and TRBJ2-7, with D tentatively TRBD1 (5 bases). V dropped 2 bases and J dropped 2 bases, with 13 bases sitting between them. CDR1 and CDR2 from the germline V gene are MGHRA and YSYEKL. This CDR3 has 15 residues. The CDR3 DNA follows: TGCGCCAGCAGCCAATACGCAGGGTCTGCCTACGAGCAGTACTTC. This sequence encodes CASSQYAGSAYEQYF.

V usage is TRBV2 and J usage is TRBJ2-2, with TRBD2 identical over 16 bases. Germline lookup yields CDR1 SNHLY and CDR2 FYNNEI. This CDR3 has 19 residues. V was clipped by 8 bases and J by 3 bases; unmatched bases: 12. The CDR3: CASLLPGLAGGRDTGELFF. The DNA of the CDR3 is TGTGCCAGCTTACTACCGGGACTAGCGGGAGGGCGCGACACCGGGGAGCTGTTTTTT.

In this sample, this clone turned up a few times. V usage is TRBV18 and J usage is TRBJ2-5; weak D call: TRBD2 (5 bases). Germline CDR1 reads KGHSH; CDR2 reads LQKENI. Trimming shortened V by 4 bases and J by 1 base, and 7 bases separated the two germline ends. The CDR3 is made up of 13 amino acids. In DNA, the CDR3 is TGTGCCAGCTCACGACTACTCCAAGAGACCCAGTACTTC. Translating it yields CASSRLLQETQYF. The full variable domain, its missing parts supplied by reference TRBV18 and TRBJ2-5, is NAGVMQNPRHLVRRRGQEARLRCSPMKGHSHVYWYRQLPEEGLKFMVYLQKENIIDESGMPKERFSAEFPKEGPSILRIQQVVRGDSAAYFCASSRLLQETQYFGPGTRLLVL.

The V call is TRBV5-1, the J call TRBJ2-3; D may be TRBD1 (6 bases). CDR1 SGHRS and CDR2 YFSETQ come from the germline V gene. This CDR3 has 15 residues. The V gene lost 4 bases and the J gene lost 2 bases, with 14 bases spanning the gap. CDR3 amino acids: CASSIGQRPTDTQYF. CDR3 nucleotides: TGCGCCAGCAGCATCGGACAGAGACCCACAGATACGCAGTATTTT.

The chain combines TRBV29-1 with TRBJ1-2; D might be TRBD1 (6 bases). Germline V gene sequence: CDR1 SQVTM, CDR2 ANQGSEA. Trimming removed 3 bases from V and 6 bases from J, with 17 bases in between. This CDR3 region has 14 residues. The CDR3 DNA reads as TGCAGCGTTGATATCGAAGGGGGGAAGGATGGCTACACCTTC. Translated, it gives CSVDIEGGKDGYTF. Variable domain in full (rest from reference TRBV29-1 and TRBJ1-2): SAVISQKPSRDICQRGTSLTIQCQVDSQVTMMFWYRQQPGQSLTLIATANQGSEATYESGFVIDKFPISRPNLTFSTLTVSNMSPEDSSIYLCSVDIEGGKDGYTFGSGTRLTVV.

The J gene is TRBJ2-1, the V gene TRBV9; D gene ambiguous. CDR1 is SGDLS, CDR2 YYNGEE, per germline. V dropped 0 bases and J dropped 3 bases, with 10 bases sitting between them. The CDR3 covers 15 residues. The CDR3 is CASSVVQDDYNEQFF. Written as DNA, the CDR3 is TGTGCCAGCAGCGTAGTCCAGGACGACTACAATGAGCAGTTCTTC.

With respect to this clone: One end of the junction varies from germline; a read error may be responsible. J is TRBJ2-7 and V is TRBV10-3; 11 bases fit TRBD2. Per the germline V gene, CDR1 is ENHRY and CDR2 is SYGVKD. The CDR3 length is 14 residues. CDR3 residues: CATSSGRAWDEQYF. CDR3 nucleotide sequence: TGTGCCACCAGTAGCGGGAGGGCCTGGGACGAGCAGTACTTC.